This entry is about one TCR beta chain. The clone's antigen remains unknown. Per-nucleotide qualities are absent, and no much larger clonotype sits a single base away. The CDR3 runs 14 amino acids, cysteine and phenylalanine included. The sequence is cut down to CDR3 DNA, 42 bases in frame from base 1. V is shortened by 11 bases, J by 1 base, and the region joining them spans 15 bases. The germline V gene (reference sequence) supplies CDR1 MNHNY and CDR2 SVGAGI. The data are from a study of PD-1 blockade in classical Hodgkin lymphoma (TCRdb year 2020). Some background on the complete study: Nivolumab dosing was 3 mg/kg intravenously every 2 weeks, continuing until either disease progression or unacceptable toxicity. The study used TCR beta sequencing and CyTOF to define a peripheral blood immune signature of response to PD-1 blockade in classical Hodgkin lymphoma.

Genomic DNA was extracted with the Qiagen DNeasy kit from unsorted PBMCs and from negatively selected CD4+ and CD8+ fractions. Using primers that anneal to V and J segments, immunoSEQ multiplex PCR amplified the TCR beta CDR3 regions. Amplification bias was minimized using a synthetic immune receptor repertoire, and residual bias was removed computationally after sequencing. The authors processed their data as follows. Custom Python scripts were used to quantify repertoire diversity as the Shannon entropy index. Unsorted, CD4+ and CD8+ repertoires were analyzed separately, except for combined analyses in which CD4+ and CD8+ sequences were merged in silico. Clonal expansion was defined as a frequency increase of at least 2-fold after treatment compared with C1D1, and clones undetected at baseline were assigned a pseudocount of 0.5. Clones with 0 or 1 copy at C1D1 were classified as singleton clones, and clones with 2 or more copies were classified as non-singleton clones. Clones expanded in unsorted samples were annotated as CD4+, CD8+ or unknown by matching protein sequences in sorted samples from the same patient. Diversity changes from C1D1 to C4D1 were tested in paired samples using Wilcoxon tests. What TCRdb holds here is the immuneACCESS table cut down to in-frame rearrangements. Part of the clones is not present; checked against another copy, under half of the missing clones reflect an unresolved V gene, and the others are unexplained. That table furnishes V, J and clone size, whereas the DNA furnished D and trimming. The sample includes about 76,000 clones, with around 90% observed a single time. The ten biggest clones cover roughly 21% of the sample.

Beyond this particular receptor, the publication reports: CD4+ but not CD8+ TCR diversity rose significantly by C4D1 (p=0.0027 vs p=0.16), most apparent in complete responders (p=0.02). Newly diagnosed patients were reported to have lower baseline TCR diversity than healthy donors, and relapsed/refractory patients were reported to have lower baseline TCR diversity still. The study covered only a single clinical trial cohort, and the causes of the repertoire differences, possibly disease activity or prior therapy, were still not defined. Lower diversity was seen in patients whose nivolumab began less than 1 year after ASCT, and these patients were left out of later analyses so that immune reconstitution would not confound the results. Baseline diversity similar to that of newly diagnosed patients was observed in trial patients achieving complete response, whereas significantly lower diversity was observed in partial responders and progressors.

The time point label, as the study defines it: cycle 1 day 1 (C1D1), immediately before nivolumab initiation. Every trial patient had relapsed following autologous stem cell transplantation, and prior brentuximab vedotin exposure was what differed among cohorts A, B and C. The trial cohort comprised some 60 patients with relapsed/refractory classical Hodgkin lymphoma whose best overall responses were complete response, partial response or progressive disease. In the multi-cohort phase II CheckMate 205 trial, trial patients received single-agent nivolumab. An independent review committee assessed best overall response by applying the 2007 International Working Group response criteria. Trial PBMCs were collected just before the start of nivolumab (C1D1) and during therapy at cycle 2 day 1 and cycle 4 day 1. After peripheral blood was drawn into 8 mL Vacutainer Cell Preparation Tubes, PBMCs were isolated by centrifugation and then cryopreserved.

The sequence links TRBV6-6 to TRBJ1-5; matching of 5 bases hints at TRBD1 as the D gene. The sequence came from a human donor with classical Hodgkin lymphoma. The sequencing used peripheral blood mononuclear cells (PBMCs), collected at baseline. CDR3 loop: CACSGGASNQPQHF. Read as DNA, the sequence is TGTGCCTGCTCTGGGGGTGCGAGCAATCAGCCCCAGCATTTT.